What follows are 19 T cell receptor beta chains derived from one specimen sequenced in a study of cytomegalovirus exposure and HLA in healthy donors. With 60 Vbeta and 13 Jbeta primers, the PCR was carried out. Produced via immunoSEQ multiplex PCR; TCRdb's table is partial and in-frame only. The sample lists approximately 190,000 clones, approximately 78% occurring once. Sequencing was performed on PBMCs. These receptors came from a woman aged 18-30 years in good health and CMV-seronegative.

This chain joins TRBV27 and TRBJ2-5; the match to TRBD2 covers 8 bases. The CDR3 is 13 residues long. The trim removed 3 bases at V and 4 bases at J, leaving 1 base unmatched. Germline V CDR1 and CDR2: MNHEY, SMNVEV (reference sequence). The DNA of the CDR3 is TGTGCCAGCAGTTTCGCGGGGGGAGAGACCCAGTACTTC. Translating gives CASSFAGGETQYF.

The V gene is TRBV5-6, the J gene TRBJ2-5; 7 bases match TRBD2. Trimming at V came to 3 bases and at J to 6 bases, leaving 8 bases not matched to a gene. CDR1 and CDR2 (germline): SGHDT, YYEEEE. This CDR3 has 14 residues. As DNA, the CDR3 is TGTGCCAGCAGCTGGACGGGGGGTATTAAGACCCAGTACTTC. Residues: CASSWTGGIKTQYF.

The table lists this clone with a count of one. The chain recombines TRBV7-8 with TRBJ2-2; no clear D gene. The CDR3 has 15 residues. Germline CDR1 SGHVS, CDR2 FQNEAQ. Deletions cut 5 bases from V and 0 bases from J, with 10 bases between. As DNA, the CDR3 is TGTGCCAGCAGCCCCGCGGTTTCGAACACCGGGGAGCTGTTTTTT. It translates to CASSPAVSNTGELFF.

This clone was counted once. CDR3 in DNA: TGTGCCAGCATCCCAAGCGGGCGATTTCAGGGTGAAGCTTTCTTT. Residues: CASIPSGRFQGEAFF. This chain links TRBV28 with TRBJ1-1; the D gene is possibly TRBD1 (5 bases). This CDR3 region has 15 residues. V gave up 7 bases and J gave up 7 bases, with 22 bases separating them. Germline V gene data show CDR1 as MDHEN and CDR2 as SYDVKM.

This clone has only one observation. The gene calls are TRBV5-6 and TRBJ2-1; 8 bases are shared with TRBD1. This CDR3 region has 14 residues. Germline V lookup: CDR1 SGHDT, CDR2 YYEEEE. V shed 5 bases and J 7 bases; nucleotides not matched to a gene: 8. This CDR3 reads CASSLGTGLNEQFF. The CDR3 DNA is TGTGCCAGCAGTCTCGGGACAGGCCTTAATGAGCAGTTCTTC.

The J gene is TRBJ2-7, the V gene TRBV6-5; a possible D gene is TRBD2 (5 bases). Germline V lookup: CDR1 MNHEY, CDR2 SVGAGI. This CDR3 contains 16 residues. V was trimmed by 0 bases and J by 3 bases, leaving 15 bases between them. The CDR3 sequence is CASSYSTRTQNYEQYF. In DNA form, the CDR3 reads TGTGCCAGCAGTTACTCAACGCGGACTCAGAACTACGAGCAGTACTTC.

The V and J genes are TRBV19 and TRBJ1-1; 10 positions match TRBD1. Germline-derived CDR1 and CDR2 are LNHDA and SQIVND (reference sequence). The V gene end was trimmed by 10 bases and the J gene end by 6 bases; junction bases not matched to a gene: 14. The CDR3 has 15 residues. This CDR3 reads CATQTGGGWLSEAFF. The CDR3 DNA reads as TGTGCCACACAGACAGGGGGCGGCTGGTTATCTGAAGCTTTCTTT.

The V and J genes are TRBV6-4 and TRBJ1-5; D is perhaps TRBD1 (5 bases). CDR3 length: 13 residues. The germline CDR1 and CDR2 sequences are MRHNA and SNTAGT. V was clipped by 6 bases and J by 2 bases, with 8 bases between them. The CDR3, as DNA: TGTGCCAGCAGCAGGGAGGGCAATCAGCCCCAGCATTTT. Translating it yields CASSREGNQPQHF.

V is TRBV6-1 and J is TRBJ2-3; TRBD1 matches at 9 bases. The V gene end was trimmed by 8 bases and the J gene end by 2 bases; junction bases not matched to a gene: 8. The CDR3 consists of 15 residues. Germline-derived CDR1 and CDR2 are MNHNS and SASEGT. CDR3 in DNA: TGTGCCAGCGGAGCACAGGGGGCTCTCACAGATACGCAGTATTTT. The encoded protein is CASGAQGALTDTQYF.

This clone was seen a handful of times. The rearrangement joins TRBV5-1 to TRBJ1-4; 9 bases match TRBD1. Trimming cost V 0 bases and J 7 bases; bases outside gene matches: 4. The CDR3 has 15 amino acids. The germline CDR1 and CDR2 sequences are SGHRS and YFSETQ. The CDR3 reads CASSLAMTGGEKLFF. The CDR3 DNA is TGCGCCAGCAGCTTGGCCATGACAGGGGGTGAAAAACTGTTTTTT.

This clone came up once. V usage is TRBV7-9 and J usage is TRBJ2-5; a weak D match, TRBD2 (6 bases). The CDR3 loop spans 14 amino acids. V lost 4 bases and J lost 1, with 10 bases in between. CDR1 and CDR2 from the germline V gene are SEHNR and FQNEAQ (reference sequence). The CDR3 coding sequence is TGTGCCAGCAGCTCTGGGACTCTCCAAGAGACCCAGTACTTC. Protein: CASSSGTLQETQYF.

The chain couples TRBV10-1 to TRBJ1-2; 8 positions match TRBD1. Germline CDR1 WNHNN, CDR2 SYGVQD (reference sequence). With 4 bases clipped from V and 11 bases from J, the junction kept 6 bases outside the gene matches. This CDR3 is 12 amino acids long. As DNA, the CDR3 is TGCGCCAGCAGTGGACAGGGGAGAGGTTACACCTTC. Encoded protein: CASSGQGRGYTF.

This rearrangement joins TRBV27 to TRBJ1-2, with 7 bases matching TRBD1. Trimming took 10 bases from V and 10 from J; bases not matched to a gene: 18. The germline CDR1 and CDR2 sequences are MNHEY and SMNVEV (reference sequence). This CDR3 spans 14 amino acids. The CDR3 nucleotides are TGTGCCACCACCCGAAGCGACAGGGCCCGACCCTACACCTTC. It translates to CATTRSDRARPYTF.

This chain links TRBV7-2 with TRBJ1-5; TRBD1 might be the D (6 bases). V gave up 5 bases and J gave up 3 bases, with 14 bases separating them. From germline, CDR1 is SGHTA and CDR2 FQGNSA. There are 15 residues in the CDR3. The CDR3 DNA follows: TGTGCCAGCAGCCCAACGACAGGCTACAATCAGCCCCAGCATTTT. Amino acid sequence: CASSPTTGYNQPQHF.

The chain uses TRBV28 and TRBJ1-1, with no clear D. Germline-derived CDR1 and CDR2 are MDHEN and SYDVKM. The germline V and J ends were trimmed by 6 bases and 3 bases, with 17 bases remaining between them. The CDR3 contains 15 residues. The CDR3 DNA reads TGTGCCAGCAGGACACGAAATGTATGGTACACTGAAGCTTTCTTT. Translation gives CASRTRNVWYTEAFF. The full variable domain, in which reference TRBV28 and TRBJ1-1 provide the parts outside the CDR3, is DVKVTQSSRYLVKRTGEKVFLECVQDMDHENMFWYRQDPGLGLRLIYFSYDVKMKEKGDIPEGYSVSREKKERFSLILESASTNQTSMYLCASRTRNVWYTEAFFGQGTRLTVV.

This clone was seen a single time. This chain joins TRBV15 and TRBJ2-7; a weak D match, TRBD2 (5 bases). Looked up from germline, CDR1 is LNHNV and CDR2 is YYDKDF (reference sequence). CDR3 length: 14 residues. With 4 bases removed from V and 5 bases from J, the gap between germline ends came to 15 bases. The DNA for the CDR3 is TGTGCCACCAGCATTACTAGGGCTGGTAACGAGCAGTACTTC. Translating gives CATSITRAGNEQYF.

The chain carries TRBV5-1 and TRBJ1-6; D unresolved. Trimming took off 0 bases at V and 10 bases at J, with 11 bases between the two ends. Germline-derived CDR1 and CDR2 are SGHRS and YFSETQ. The CDR3 spans 14 residues. The CDR3 nucleotides are TGCGCCAGCAGCTTGGACTCTCTAGGCTCACCCCTCCACTTT. This sequence encodes CASSLDSLGSPLHF. Full variable domain (missing parts from reference TRBV5-1 and TRBJ1-6): KAGVTQTPRYLIKTRGQQVTLSCSPISGHRSVSWYQQTPGQGLQFLFEYFSETQRNKGNFPGRFSGRQFSNSRSEMNVSTLELGDSALYLCASSLDSLGSPLHFGNGTRLTVT.

This chain uses TRBV28 with TRBJ2-7, with TRBD2 identical over 7 bases. Germline values: CDR1 MDHEN, CDR2 SYDVKM. The CDR3 runs to 14 residues. The V gene end was trimmed by 7 bases and the J gene end by 7 bases; junction bases not matched to a gene: 13. The CDR3 spells CASKSGGGPGEQYF. The CDR3 nucleotides are TGTGCCAGCAAAAGTGGGGGAGGGCCTGGTGAGCAGTACTTC. The full variable domain, rest sourced from reference TRBV28 and TRBJ2-7, is DVKVTQSSRYLVKRTGEKVFLECVQDMDHENMFWYRQDPGLGLRLIYFSYDVKMKEKGDIPEGYSVSREKKERFSLILESASTNQTSMYLCASKSGGGPGEQYFGPGTRLTVT.

CDR3 sequence (DNA): TGTGCCAGCAGTTTCGGTGAAACCTTGTACGAGCAGTACTTC. This encodes CASSFGETLYEQYF. The chain carries TRBV27 and TRBJ2-7, with no clear D. The V gene's germline CDR1 is MNHEY and CDR2 SMNVEV (reference sequence). V lost 3 bases to trimming and J lost 4 bases, with 13 bases between them. This CDR3 has 14 residues.